This T cell receptor beta chain was retrieved from a study of cytotoxic CD8 clonotypes in ibrutinib-treated CLL (dated by TCRdb to the early 2020s). Notes on the research overall: The cohort included more than 14 treatment-naive and approximately twelve relapsed/refractory patients; around 17 were IGHV unmutated. Samples averaged roughly 280,000 productive templates and some 96,000 productive rearrangements. Of the 85 to 95 participants in the trial, 26 had longitudinal samples available. Every sample from remission and from progressive disease was obtained while the patients were still on ibrutinib. Response samples were taken after a median of 12 months on treatment, ranging from about 6 to 36 months. Cryopreserved peripheral blood mononuclear cells were collected before treatment, at response, and at either disease progression or sustained remission. Responses were partial in approximately 24 patients and complete in 2; after median around 66 months follow-up, around 15 stayed in remission and roughly twelve progressed. Paper-wide results and their limitations: Baseline clonality exceeded that of age-matched healthy donors and correlated strongly with circulating CD8+ T-cell counts. Public clonotypes were rare and either shrank or stayed stable during treatment, and the rise in clonality at ibrutinib response reflected expansion of private clonotypes. Clonality rose at ibrutinib response, remained stable during sustained remission, and dropped back toward baseline at progression. Lymph node repertoires were not examined, and the timing of sampling was not matched between patients in sustained remission and those whose disease progressed.

Remarks on this clone: What this receptor recognizes is not known. No much larger clonotype is one base removed from it; base qualities were not supplied.

On a MiSeq, deep resolution sequencing aimed for a depth between 1 in 1 million and 1 in 200,000 T cells, with each clonotype covered roughly 10x on average. The immunoSEQ hsTCRB Kit was used to generate the TCR beta libraries. The authors' pipeline ran thus. Data were analyzed with ImmunoSEQ Data Assistant and ImmunoSEQ Analyzer, with V, D and J genes assigned per IMGT definitions. Clonality, which ranges from 0 to 1, was calculated by subtracting the normalized Shannon entropy of productive rearrangement frequencies from one. Only overrepresented clonotypes making up at least 0.05% of the repertoire of each patient were included in the public clonotype analysis. Some 14 age-matched healthy donor repertoires from immuneACCESS served as clonality controls. As stored in TCRdb, this immuneACCESS dataset retains in-frame rearrangements with V and J assigned. A fraction of the clones does not appear; measured against another copy, unresolved V genes explain less than half of the discrepancy, and the remainder lacks a known reason. Clone size and V and J calls were adopted from that table, with D and trimming inferred from the DNA. The sample records about 63,000 clones, about 72% of which are singletons. Around two fifths of the sample rests with the top ten.

In the paper's terms, the time point label means: about eleven months on ibrutinib. For TCR beta library preparation, about 2 micrograms of genomic DNA was extracted from cryopreserved PBMCs. High-throughput TCR beta sequencing was performed on longitudinal blood samples from CLL patients receiving ibrutinib monotherapy. The patients took part in an open-label, single-center phase 2 trial of ibrutinib monotherapy. Specimen: PBMCs, collected after 12 months of ibrutinib treatment. The receptor was derived from a human donor with chronic lymphocytic leukemia.

The CDR3 reads CASSLTGNYEQYF. In nucleotide form, the sequence is TGTGCCAGCAGCTTAACGGGGAACTACGAGCAGTACTTC. The chain is assembled from TRBV27 and TRBJ2-7, with TRBD2 as a weak D call on 5 bases. Including the terminal cysteine and phenylalanine, the CDR3 comprises 13 residues. The read is trimmed to its CDR3 DNA, 39 bases read in frame from base 1. CDR1 and CDR2 are read off the germline V gene (reference sequence) as MNHEY and SMNVEV. V is clipped by 6 bases and J by 3 bases, and the sequence between their germline boundaries is 12 bases long.